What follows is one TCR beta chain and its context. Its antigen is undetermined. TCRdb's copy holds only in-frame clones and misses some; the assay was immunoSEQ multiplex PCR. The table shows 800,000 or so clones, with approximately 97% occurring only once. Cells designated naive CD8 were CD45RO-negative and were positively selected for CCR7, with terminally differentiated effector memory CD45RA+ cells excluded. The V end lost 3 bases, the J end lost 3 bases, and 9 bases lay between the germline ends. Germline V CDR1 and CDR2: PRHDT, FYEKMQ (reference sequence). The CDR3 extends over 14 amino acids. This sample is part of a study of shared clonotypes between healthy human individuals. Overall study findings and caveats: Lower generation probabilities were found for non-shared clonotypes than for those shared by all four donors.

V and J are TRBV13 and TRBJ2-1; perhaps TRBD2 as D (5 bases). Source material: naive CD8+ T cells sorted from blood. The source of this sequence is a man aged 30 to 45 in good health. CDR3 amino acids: CASSFGGVYNEQFF. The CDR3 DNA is TGTGCCAGCAGCTTTGGAGGCGTCTACAATGAGCAGTTCTTC.